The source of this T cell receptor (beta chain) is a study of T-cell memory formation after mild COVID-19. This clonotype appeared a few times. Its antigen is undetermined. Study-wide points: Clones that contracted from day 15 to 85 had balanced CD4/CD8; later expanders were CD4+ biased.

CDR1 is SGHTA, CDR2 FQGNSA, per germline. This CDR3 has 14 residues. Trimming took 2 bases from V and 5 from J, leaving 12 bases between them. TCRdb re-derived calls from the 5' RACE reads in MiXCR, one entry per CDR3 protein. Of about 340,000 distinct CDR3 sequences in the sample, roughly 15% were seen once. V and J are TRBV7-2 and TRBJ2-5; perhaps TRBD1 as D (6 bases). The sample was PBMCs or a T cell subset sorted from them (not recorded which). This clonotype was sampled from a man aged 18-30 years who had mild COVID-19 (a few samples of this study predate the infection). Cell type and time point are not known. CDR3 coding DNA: TGTGCCAGCAGCTTACGCTCTAGGGGGGAGACCCAGTACTTC. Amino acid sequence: CASSLRSRGETQYF.